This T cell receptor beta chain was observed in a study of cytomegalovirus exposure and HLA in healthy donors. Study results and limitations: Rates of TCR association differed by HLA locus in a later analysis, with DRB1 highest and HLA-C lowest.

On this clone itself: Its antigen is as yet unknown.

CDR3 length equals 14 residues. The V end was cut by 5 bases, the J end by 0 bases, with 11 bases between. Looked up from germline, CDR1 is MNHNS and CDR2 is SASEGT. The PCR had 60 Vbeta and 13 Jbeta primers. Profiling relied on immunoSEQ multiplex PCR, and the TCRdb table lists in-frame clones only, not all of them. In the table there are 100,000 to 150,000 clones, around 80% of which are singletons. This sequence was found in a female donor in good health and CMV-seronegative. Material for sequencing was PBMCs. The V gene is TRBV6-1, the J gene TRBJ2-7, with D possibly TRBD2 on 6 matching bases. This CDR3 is CASSWRAPSYEQYF. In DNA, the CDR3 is TGTGCCAGCAGTTGGAGGGCACCCTCCTACGAGCAGTACTTC.